This entry lists 30 T cell receptor beta chains sequenced from one sample in a study of cytomegalovirus exposure and HLA in healthy donors. Clones were sequenced by immunoSEQ multiplex PCR, and TCRdb holds only the in-frame ones, with some missing. The sample lists about 73,000 clones; 70% to 90% were seen once. The material sequenced was PBMCs. These receptors came from a woman in her late teens or twenties in good health and CMV-seropositive.

The rearrangement links TRBV2 to TRBJ1-2; D is possibly TRBD1 (5 bases). Germline lookup yields CDR1 SNHLY and CDR2 FYNNEI. Trimming cost V 6 bases and J 2 bases, with 19 bases left between them. This CDR3 has 16 amino acids. Written as DNA, the CDR3 is TGTGCCAGCAGAGACCTTGACAGTTTCGCGAACTATGGCTACACCTTC. It yields the protein CASRDLDSFANYGYTF. Full variable domain (rest looked up from reference TRBV2 and TRBJ1-2): EPEVTQTPSHQVTQMGQEVILRCVPISNHLYFYWYRQILGQKVEFLVSFYNNEISEKSEIFDDQFSVERPDGSNFTLKIRSTKLEDSAMYFCASRDLDSFANYGYTFGSGTRLTVV.

The genes are TRBV11-2 and TRBJ2-7; 8 bases agree with TRBD2. V shed 5 bases, J shed 0 bases, and the junction held 15 bases outside the gene matches. CDR3 size: 18 residues. Germline V gives CDR1 SGHAT, CDR2 FQNNGV. The CDR3 nucleotides read TGTGCCAGCAGCAGATTCTCGGGCGGGGGGATGACCTCCTACGAGCAGTACTTC. This encodes CASSRFSGGGMTSYEQYF.

In DNA form, the CDR3 reads TGCGCCAGCAGCCAAGGTCCGGACAGATACCAAGAGACCCAGTACTTC. Encoded protein: CASSQGPDRYQETQYF. The chain joins TRBV4-1 to TRBJ2-5; perhaps TRBD1 as D (6 bases). The ends were cut back, 1 base at V and 0 bases at J, with 12 bases in the middle. Germline CDR1 reads MGHRA; CDR2 reads YSYEKL. The length of the CDR3 is 16 residues.

The table lists this clone with a count of one. The CDR3 bases are TGTGCCAGCAGCCAAGATTTCAGGTCCGGAACTGAAGCTTTCTTT. Amino acids: CASSQDFRSGTEAFF. The chain employs TRBV4-2 and TRBJ1-1; no firm D call. Per the germline V gene, CDR1 is LGHNA and CDR2 is YNFKEQ. This CDR3 spans 15 amino acids. V lost 0 bases and J 5 bases, leaving 13 bases between the germline ends.

The genes are TRBV5-6 and TRBJ2-7; TRBD1 matches at 8 bases. The CDR3 is 13 amino acids. The germline gives CDR1 SGHDT, CDR2 YYEEEE. The trim removed 4 bases at V and 2 bases at J, leaving 2 bases unmatched. The CDR3 loop reads CASSRTGPYEQYF. CDR3 nucleotide sequence: TGTGCCAGCAGCCGGACAGGGCCCTACGAGCAGTACTTC.

This chain joins TRBV4-1 and TRBJ1-4; 7 nucleotides match TRBD1. The length of the CDR3 is 14 residues. V was pared by 3 bases and J by 4 bases, with 2 bases of the junction left unmatched. CDR1 and CDR2 (germline): MGHRA, YSYEKL. CDR3 in amino acids: CASSQGQYNEKLFF. The DNA of the CDR3 is TGCGCCAGCAGCCAGGGACAGTATAATGAAAAACTGTTTTTT.

The chain joins TRBV19 to TRBJ1-6; 9 nucleotides match TRBD1. Germline lookup yields CDR1 LNHDA and CDR2 SQIVND (reference sequence). V shed 10 bases, J shed 14 bases, and the junction held 12 bases outside the gene matches. This CDR3 is built from 13 residues. The DNA of the CDR3 is TGTGCCACCTCCGGGACAGGGATAGCGGCCCTCCACTTT. Translation: CATSGTGIAALHF. The variable domain in full, with the rest retrieved from reference TRBV19 and TRBJ1-6, is DGGITQSPKYLFRKEGQNVTLSCEQNLNHDAMYWYRQDPGQGLRLIYYSQIVNDFQKGDIAEGYSVSREKKESFPLTVTSAQKNPTAFYLCATSGTGIAALHFGNGTRLTVT.

This chain uses TRBV2 with TRBJ1-4, with 7 nucleotides matching TRBD1. Germline CDR1 reads SNHLY; CDR2 reads FYNNEI. This CDR3 contains 14 residues. J was trimmed by 6 bases and V by 6 bases; bases with no gene match: 7. CDR3 sequence reads: CASRAGQRYEKLFF. The CDR3 DNA reads TGTGCCAGCAGGGCGGGACAGCGCTATGAAAAACTGTTTTTT.

The chain is built from TRBV5-5 and TRBJ2-7; 12 bases match TRBD2. Germline CDR1 SGHKS, CDR2 YYEKEE (reference sequence). Trimming at V came to 3 bases and at J to 4 bases, leaving 5 bases not matched to a gene. The CDR3 sequence is 15 residues long. Here the CDR3 DNA reads TGTGCCAGCAGCTACGTGACTAGCGGGAGTTACGAGCAGTACTTC. It encodes CASSYVTSGSYEQYF.

The genes are TRBV7-2 and TRBJ2-5, with a weak D call TRBD2 (6 bases). Germline CDR1 SGHTA, CDR2 FQGNSA. Deletions cut 0 bases from V and 2 bases from J, with 13 bases between. This CDR3 contains 16 residues. The CDR3 loop is CASSLAVVGGQETQYF. As DNA, the CDR3 is TGTGCCAGCAGCTTAGCGGTAGTGGGGGGTCAAGAGACCCAGTACTTC.

The chain recombines TRBV6-5 with TRBJ2-3; D is possibly TRBD1 (6 bases). Germline V lookup: CDR1 MNHEY, CDR2 SVGAGI. The CDR3 is 15 residues long. The ends were cut back, 5 bases at V and 6 bases at J, with 18 bases in the middle. The CDR3 reads CASSLTLMQGDTQYF. In DNA, the CDR3 is TGTGCCAGCAGTCTAACCCTAATGCAGGGGGATACGCAGTATTTT.

The chain couples TRBV7-8 to TRBJ2-7, with D perhaps matching TRBD2 (6 bases). The CDR3 covers 15 residues. Germline lookup yields CDR1 SGHVS and CDR2 FQNEAQ. The ends were cut back, 1 base at V and 1 base at J, with 11 bases in the middle. Here the CDR3 reads CASSLGLARSYEQYF. The DNA for the CDR3 is TGTGCCAGCAGCTTAGGCCTAGCGCGATCCTACGAGCAGTACTTC.

The V gene is TRBV5-1, the J gene TRBJ2-3; 10 bases are shared with TRBD2. Looked up from germline, CDR1 is SGHRS and CDR2 is YFSETQ. Trimming removed 0 bases from V and 2 bases from J; junction bases left unmatched: 21. The CDR3 has 22 amino acids. The CDR3 sequence is CASSLGLFFSGGTHKTTDTQYF. CDR3 DNA: TGCGCCAGCAGCTTGGGTCTCTTTTTTAGCGGGGGGACGCACAAAACCACAGATACGCAGTATTTT.

This chain links TRBV30 with TRBJ2-7, with a tentative D call TRBD2 (6 bases). The CDR3 extends over 12 amino acids. Germline V CDR1 and CDR2: GTSNPN, SVGIG (reference sequence). V gave up 2 bases and J gave up 5 bases, with 10 bases separating them. The CDR3 DNA sequence: TGTGCCTGGAGTTCTAGCGTGAACGAGCAGTACTTC. Its translation is CAWSSSVNEQYF.

This chain links TRBV15 with TRBJ1-1; a possible D gene is TRBD1 (6 bases). The CDR3 totals 14 residues. Germline CDR1 is LNHNV and CDR2 is YYDKDF (reference sequence). Between the trimmed V and J ends, which lost 0 bases and 7 bases, there was a span of 12 bases. CDR3 amino acids: CATSRDIQGNEAFF. The CDR3 coding sequence is TGTGCCACCAGCAGAGATATCCAGGGGAATGAAGCTTTCTTT.

The chain joins TRBV11-2 to TRBJ2-1; tentatively, D is TRBD2 (6 bases). The ends were cut back, 2 bases at V and 12 bases at J, with 23 bases in the middle. Germline CDR1 reads SGHAT; CDR2 reads FQNNGV. The CDR3 spans 16 residues. CDR3 protein: CASSLNGGGPNPVQFF. The DNA of the CDR3 is TGTGCCAGCAGCTTAAACGGGGGAGGACCCAATCCCGTGCAGTTCTTC.

The chain has TRBV10-1 and TRBJ2-7; D not certain. In germline, CDR1 is WNHNN, CDR2 SYGVQD (reference sequence). CDR3 length equals 14 residues. V lost 0 bases, J lost 3 bases, and 9 bases lay in between. The CDR3 here is CASSESMAIYEQYF. The DNA for the CDR3 is TGCGCCAGCAGTGAGTCCATGGCAATCTACGAGCAGTACTTC.

The CDR3 DNA reads as TGTGCCAGCAGCGAGGGGGCCCGGAGGGCGTCTACAGATACGCAGTATTTT. It translates to CASSEGARRASTDTQYF. This chain links TRBV9 with TRBJ2-3; possibly TRBD1 for D (7 bases). Trimming cost V 3 bases and J 3 bases, with 20 bases left between them. The CDR3 runs to 17 residues. Per the germline V gene, CDR1 is SGDLS and CDR2 is YYNGEE.

V is TRBV7-9 and J is TRBJ1-3, with D possibly TRBD1 on 6 matching bases. The CDR3 is made up of 17 amino acids. CDR1 is SEHNR and CDR2 is FQNEAQ in the germline V gene (reference sequence). V was clipped by 1 base and J by 0 bases, with 13 bases between them. The CDR3 sequence is CASSLEDSGSSGNTIYF. In DNA, the CDR3 is TGTGCCAGCAGCTTAGAGGACAGTGGGAGCTCTGGAAACACCATATATTTT.

V usage is TRBV7-9 and J usage is TRBJ1-1; D is possibly TRBD1 (5 bases). The CDR3 has 14 residues. Per the germline V gene, CDR1 is SEHNR and CDR2 is FQNEAQ (reference sequence). V was clipped by 1 base and J by 8 bases, with 14 bases between them. As DNA, the CDR3 is TGTGCCAGCAGCTTAGGAGCAGGGAATAAAGAAGCTTTCTTT. Translated: CASSLGAGNKEAFF.

The chain has TRBV11-1 and TRBJ1-2; D not resolved. Trimming took off 1 base at V and 2 bases at J, with 8 bases between the two ends. The CDR3 totals 14 residues. In germline, CDR1 is SGHAT, CDR2 FQDESV (reference sequence). The CDR3 sequence: CASSLERLNYGYTF. CDR3 sequence (DNA): TGTGCCAGCAGCTTAGAGCGACTGAACTATGGCTACACCTTC.

V and J are TRBV28 and TRBJ2-1; weak D call: TRBD2 (5 bases). CDR1 is MDHEN and CDR2 is SYDVKM in the germline V gene. The V end lost 6 bases, the J end lost 2 bases, and 11 bases lay between the germline ends. The CDR3 is 14 residues long. The CDR3 nucleotides are TGTGCCAGCAGCCAAGGACTGCCCTACAATGAGCAGTTCTTC. This codes for CASSQGLPYNEQFF.

The chain links TRBV7-9 to TRBJ2-2; no clear D gene. The CDR3 has 12 residues. CDR1 is SEHNR and CDR2 is FQNEAQ in the germline V gene (reference sequence). Trimming cost V 8 bases and J 4 bases, with 8 bases left between them. Here the CDR3 reads CASLVFTGELFF. In DNA form, the CDR3 reads TGTGCCAGCCTAGTGTTCACCGGGGAGCTGTTTTTT.

The chain links TRBV5-1 to TRBJ2-1, with D maybe TRBD2 (5 bases). V gave up 7 bases and J gave up 10 bases, with 12 bases separating them. There are 11 residues in the CDR3. Germline values: CDR1 SGHRS, CDR2 YFSETQ. CDR3 sequence (DNA): TGCGCCAGCGGATTCGGGGAGGAGCAGTTCTTC. Encoded protein: CASGFGEEQFF.

The CDR3 sequence: CASSEAFREARPQHF. As DNA, the CDR3 is TGTGCCAGCAGTGAAGCTTTCAGGGAGGCTCGGCCCCAGCATTTT. V gene TRBV6-1 combines with J gene TRBJ1-5, with D possibly being TRBD1 (5 bases). This CDR3 is built from 15 residues. CDR1 is MNHNS, CDR2 SASEGT, per germline. V lost 0 bases and J 9 bases, leaving 15 bases between the germline ends.

V is TRBV2 and J is TRBJ2-7; 7 nucleotides line up with TRBD2. The CDR3 spans 10 residues. V lost 4 bases to trimming and J lost 9 bases; unmatched junction nucleotides: 0. Germline V lookup: CDR1 SNHLY, CDR2 FYNNEI. CDR3 protein: CASSGGGQYF. For the CDR3, the DNA is TGTGCCAGCAGTGGGGGGGGGCAGTACTTC. The full variable domain, in which reference TRBV2 and TRBJ2-7 provide the parts outside the CDR3, is EPEVTQTPSHQVTQMGQEVILRCVPISNHLYFYWYRQILGQKVEFLVSFYNNEISEKSEIFDDQFSVERPDGSNFTLKIRSTKLEDSAMYFCASSGGGQYFGPGTRLTVT.

This chain uses TRBV30 with TRBJ1-1; no firm D call. V dropped 4 bases and J dropped 1 base, with 10 bases sitting between them. Looked up from germline, CDR1 is GTSNPN and CDR2 is SVGIG (reference sequence). The CDR3 covers 13 residues. Here the CDR3 reads CAWNRVWNTEAFF. Here the CDR3 DNA reads TGTGCCTGGAATCGTGTATGGAACACTGAAGCTTTCTTT. The whole variable domain, filled in from reference TRBV30 and TRBJ1-1, reads SQTIHQWPATLVQPVGSPLSLECTVEGTSNPNLYWYRQAAGRGLQLLFYSVGIGQISSEVPQNLSASRPQDRQFILSSKKLLLSDSGFYLCAWNRVWNTEAFFGQGTRLTVV.

This chain links TRBV30 with TRBJ1-1; D is unresolved. This CDR3 contains 11 residues. Germline V lookup: CDR1 GTSNPN, CDR2 SVGIG (reference sequence). Trimming shortened V by 4 bases and J by 1 base, and 4 bases separated the two germline ends. The CDR3 DNA reads TGTGCCTGGACTAGGAACACTGAAGCTTTCTTT. This sequence encodes CAWTRNTEAFF.

The genes are TRBV6-6 and TRBJ2-2; perhaps TRBD2 as D (5 bases). V lost 6 bases and J lost 0, with 8 bases in between. From germline, CDR1 is MNHNY and CDR2 SVGAGI (reference sequence). The CDR3 covers 14 residues. The DNA of the CDR3 is TGTGCCAGCAGAGAACTAGCGAACACCGGGGAGCTGTTTTTT. This gives the protein CASRELANTGELFF.

This clone appeared a single time. The chain couples TRBV6-1 to TRBJ2-2; 8 bases align to TRBD1. Germline V lookup: CDR1 MNHNS, CDR2 SASEGT. CDR3 size: 16 residues. Trimming took 3 bases from V and 5 from J; bases not matched to a gene: 8. The chain's CDR3 is CASSEVSGGATGELFF. In DNA, the CDR3 is TGTGCCAGCAGTGAGGTCTCAGGGGGCGCAACCGGGGAGCTGTTTTTT.